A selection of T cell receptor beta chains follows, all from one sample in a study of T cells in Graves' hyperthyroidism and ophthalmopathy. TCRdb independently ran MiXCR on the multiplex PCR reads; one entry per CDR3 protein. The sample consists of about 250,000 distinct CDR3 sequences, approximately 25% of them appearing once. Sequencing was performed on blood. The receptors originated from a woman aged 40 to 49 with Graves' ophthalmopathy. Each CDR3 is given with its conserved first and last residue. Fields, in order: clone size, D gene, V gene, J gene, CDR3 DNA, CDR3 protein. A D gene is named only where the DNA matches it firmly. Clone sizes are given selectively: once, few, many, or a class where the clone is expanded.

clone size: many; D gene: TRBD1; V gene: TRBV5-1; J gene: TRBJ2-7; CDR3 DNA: TGCGCCAGCAGCCCACAGGGGGTAAAGGACGAGCAGTACTTC; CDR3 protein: CASSPQGVKDEQYF
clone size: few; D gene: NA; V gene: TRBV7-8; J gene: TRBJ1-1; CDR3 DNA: TGTGCCAGCAGCTTAGACGGGGTCTCCACTGAAGCTTTCTTT; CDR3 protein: CASSLDGVSTEAFF
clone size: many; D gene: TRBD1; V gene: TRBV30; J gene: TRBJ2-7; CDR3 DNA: TGTGCCTGGAATTTACAACAGGGGGAGTTCCGCGAGCAGTACTTC; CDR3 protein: CAWNLQQGEFREQYF
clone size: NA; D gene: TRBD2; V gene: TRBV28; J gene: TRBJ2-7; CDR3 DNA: TGTGCCGGCAGGACTAGCGGGAGTAACGAGCAGTACTTC; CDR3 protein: CAGRTSGSNEQYF
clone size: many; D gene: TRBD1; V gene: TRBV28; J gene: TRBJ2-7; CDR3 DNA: TGTGCCAGCAGTTCCTTAACCGGGACAGGGGCCTACGAGCAGTACTTC; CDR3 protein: CASSSLTGTGAYEQYF
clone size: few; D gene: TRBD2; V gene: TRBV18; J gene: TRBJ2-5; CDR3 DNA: TGTGCCAGCTCACCCGCACTAGCGGGGGGAGAGACCCAGTACTTC; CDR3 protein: CASSPALAGGETQYF
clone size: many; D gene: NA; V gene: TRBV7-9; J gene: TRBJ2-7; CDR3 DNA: TGTGCCAGCAGCCCCAGCGGGTCCGGCTCCTACGAGCAGTACTTC; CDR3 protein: CASSPSGSGSYEQYF
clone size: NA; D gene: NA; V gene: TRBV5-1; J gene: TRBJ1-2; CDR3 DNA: TGCGCCAGCAGTTCCGGGGCTTCTTACTATGGCTACACCTTC; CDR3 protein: CASSSGASYYGYTF
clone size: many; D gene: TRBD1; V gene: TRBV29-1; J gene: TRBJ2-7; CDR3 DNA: TGCAGCGTTGGAGTACAGGGGCGTCTCTACGAGCAGTACTTC; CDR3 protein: CSVGVQGRLYEQYF
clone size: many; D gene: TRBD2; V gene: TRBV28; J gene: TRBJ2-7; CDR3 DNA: TGTGCCAGCAGTTTGGTCCTAGCGGGGGAAACTTACGAGCAGTACTTC; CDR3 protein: CASSLVLAGETYEQYF
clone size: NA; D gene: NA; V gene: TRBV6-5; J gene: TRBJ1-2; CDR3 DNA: TGTGCCAGCAGTTACTCTTTTGGAGGAAACTATGGCTACACCTTC; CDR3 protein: CASSYSFGGNYGYTF
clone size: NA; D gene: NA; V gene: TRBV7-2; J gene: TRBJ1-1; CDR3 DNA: TGTGCCAGCAGCCGCGGGAGGGTGAACACTGAAGCTTTCTTT; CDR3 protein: CASSRGRVNTEAFF
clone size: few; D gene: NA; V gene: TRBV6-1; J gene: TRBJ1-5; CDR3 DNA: TGTGCCAGCAGCGCCGAGACCGCAAATCAGCCCCAGCTTTTT; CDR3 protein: CASSAETANQPQLF
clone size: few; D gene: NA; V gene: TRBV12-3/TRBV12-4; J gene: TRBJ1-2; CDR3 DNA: TGTGCCAGCAGTCATGGGGATACAGGGACTGGCTACACCTTC; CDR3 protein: CASSHGDTGTGYTF
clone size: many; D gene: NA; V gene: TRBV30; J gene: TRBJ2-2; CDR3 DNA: TGTGCCTGGGCCAGGACTATAACGGGAAACACCGGGGAGCTGTTTTTT; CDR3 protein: CAWARTITGNTGELFF
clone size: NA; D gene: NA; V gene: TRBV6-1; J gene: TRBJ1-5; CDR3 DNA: TGTGCCAGCAGTGAAGCGCTTTTGAGACAGCCCCAGCATTTT; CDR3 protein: CASSEALLRQPQHF
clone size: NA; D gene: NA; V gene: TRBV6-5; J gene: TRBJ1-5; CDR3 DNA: TGTGCCAGCAGTTCAGACAGCCGCAATCAGCCCCAGCATTTT; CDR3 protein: CASSSDSRNQPQHF
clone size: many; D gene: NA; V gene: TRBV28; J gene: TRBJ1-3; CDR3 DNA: TGTGCCAGCAGTTTATATAAGGACCCGCGATGGGACACCACATATTTT; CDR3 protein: CASSLYKDPRWDTTYF
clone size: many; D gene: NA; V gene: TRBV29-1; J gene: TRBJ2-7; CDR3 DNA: TGCAGCGTCGTTGTCTCCTACGAGCAGTACTTC; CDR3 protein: CSVVVSYEQYF
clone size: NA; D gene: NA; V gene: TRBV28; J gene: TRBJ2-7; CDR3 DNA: TGTGCCAGCACCCTCCTGGAGGGTTACGAGCAGTACTTC; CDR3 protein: CASTLLEGYEQYF
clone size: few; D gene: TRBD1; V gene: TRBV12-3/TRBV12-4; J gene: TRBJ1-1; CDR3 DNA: TGTGCCAGCAGTCCTGACAGGGAACAGAACACTGAAGCTTTCTTT; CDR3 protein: CASSPDREQNTEAFF
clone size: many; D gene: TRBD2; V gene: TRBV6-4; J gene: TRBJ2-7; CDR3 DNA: TGTGCCAGCAGTGCTAGCGGGAGCTCCTACGAGCAGTACTTC; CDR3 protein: CASSASGSSYEQYF
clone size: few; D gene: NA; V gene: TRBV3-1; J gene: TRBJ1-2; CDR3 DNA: TGTGCCAGCAGCCAAGAAGGAGGGGGGCTGGCTAACTATGGCTACACCTTC; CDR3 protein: CASSQEGGGLANYGYTF
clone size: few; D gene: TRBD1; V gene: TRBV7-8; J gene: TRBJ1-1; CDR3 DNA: TGTGCCAGCAGCTTACAGGGGGACGTCTGGGACACTGAAGCTTTCTTT; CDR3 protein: CASSLQGDVWDTEAFF
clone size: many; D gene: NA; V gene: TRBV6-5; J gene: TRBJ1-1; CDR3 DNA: TGTGCCAGCAGAAAGGACAGCGCTCTCACTGAAGCTTTCTTT; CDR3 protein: CASRKDSALTEAFF
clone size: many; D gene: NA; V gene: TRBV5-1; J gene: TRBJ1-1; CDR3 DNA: TGCGCCAGCAGCTTGGGATGGGCCGACACTGAAGCTTTCTTT; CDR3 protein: CASSLGWADTEAFF
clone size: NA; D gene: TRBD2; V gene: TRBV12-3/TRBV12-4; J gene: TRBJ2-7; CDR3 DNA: TGTGCCAGCACCATCCGAGCGGGAGGGCTGGACGAGCAGTACTTC; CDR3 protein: CASTIRAGGLDEQYF
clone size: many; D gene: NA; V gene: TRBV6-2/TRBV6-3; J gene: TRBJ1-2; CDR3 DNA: TGTGCCAGCAGTCCAGACAGGTTCTCGGGCGGCTACACCTTC; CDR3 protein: CASSPDRFSGGYTF